Listed below are T cell receptor beta chains from one sample, sequenced in a study of blood T cell repertoires in COVID-19. Here immunoSEQ multiplex PCR was the method, and the copy in TCRdb shows in-frame clones only, minus some. The data show 180,000 or so clones, 88% seen once. Sequencing input: peripheral blood. Receptors originate from a man between 18 and 29 years old with active or convalescent COVID-19. CDR3s include the opening cysteine and the closing phenylalanine or tryptophan. Fields, in order: CDR3 protein, CDR3 DNA, clone size, J gene, D gene, V gene. The D gene is left open where the match is weak. Size values are once, few and many counts, or a class for expanded clones, and some rows have none.

CDR3aa: CASRDQGLNSPLHF
CDR3nt: TGTGCCAGCAGAGACCAGGGGCTTAATTCACCCCTCCACTTT
abundance: few
j_gene: TRBJ1-6
d_gene: NA
v_gene: TRBV7-9

CDR3aa: CASSVGNSDNEQFF
CDR3nt: TGTGCCAGCAGCGTAGGCAACTCCGACAATGAGCAGTTCTTC
abundance: NA
j_gene: TRBJ2-1
d_gene: NA
v_gene: TRBV9

CDR3aa: CASSQTGTGSGNTIYF
CDR3nt: TGTGCCAGCTCCCAAACAGGGACAGGATCTGGAAACACCATATATTTT
abundance: NA
j_gene: TRBJ1-3
d_gene: TRBD1
v_gene: TRBV18

CDR3aa: CASSSTGQTYGYTF
CDR3nt: TGTGCCAGCAGCTCAACGGGACAGACCTATGGCTACACCTTC
abundance: NA
j_gene: TRBJ1-2
d_gene: TRBD1
v_gene: TRBV27

CDR3aa: CASSLGTTFGGYTF
CDR3nt: TGTGCCAGCAGCTTAGGGACTACTTTTGGCGGCTACACCTTC
abundance: NA
j_gene: TRBJ1-2
d_gene: NA
v_gene: TRBV7-9

CDR3aa: CAKGVQGARYGYTF
CDR3nt: TGTGCTAAGGGTGTCCAGGGGGCCAGATATGGCTACACCTTC
abundance: NA
j_gene: TRBJ1-2
d_gene: TRBD1
v_gene: TRBV30

CDR3aa: CASSLSSTGELFF
CDR3nt: TGTGCCAGCAGCTTAAGTAGCACCGGGGAGCTGTTTTTT
abundance: NA
j_gene: TRBJ2-2
d_gene: NA
v_gene: TRBV7-2

CDR3aa: CASTHPYAAGEKLFF
CDR3nt: TGTGCCAGTACTCATCCCTACGCGGCGGGCGAAAAACTGTTTTTT
abundance: NA
j_gene: TRBJ1-4
d_gene: NA
v_gene: TRBV19

CDR3aa: CASSEGQFNSPLHF
CDR3nt: TGTGCCAGCAGTGAGGGACAGTTTAATTCACCCCTCCACTTT
abundance: NA
j_gene: TRBJ1-6
d_gene: TRBD1
v_gene: TRBV2

CDR3aa: CASSDTGGTEAFF
CDR3nt: TGTGCCAGTAGTGACACGGGGGGCACTGAAGCTTTCTTT
abundance: NA
j_gene: TRBJ1-1
d_gene: NA
v_gene: TRBV19

CDR3aa: CASSTRALQETQYF
CDR3nt: TGTGCCAGCAGCACGAGAGCCTTACAAGAGACCCAGTACTTC
abundance: once
j_gene: TRBJ2-5
d_gene: NA
v_gene: TRBV7-2

CDR3aa: CASSMTSRDYYEQYF
CDR3nt: TGTGCCAGCAGCATGACTAGCAGAGATTACTACGAGCAGTACTTC
abundance: NA
j_gene: TRBJ2-7
d_gene: TRBD2
v_gene: TRBV6-2/TRBV6-3

CDR3aa: CASSKYQGASKNIQYF
CDR3nt: TGTGCCAGCAGCAAATACCAGGGGGCGTCCAAAAACATTCAGTACTTC
abundance: NA
j_gene: TRBJ2-4
d_gene: NA
v_gene: TRBV21-1

CDR3aa: CASSPGLTGGGLPQHF
CDR3nt: TGTGCCAGCAGCCCCGGCCTGACAGGGGGTGGTCTGCCCCAGCATTTT
abundance: NA
j_gene: TRBJ1-5
d_gene: TRBD1
v_gene: TRBV5-5

CDR3aa: CASSPLSGRSTGELFF
CDR3nt: TGTGCCAGCAGTCCCCTCAGCGGGAGGTCCACCGGGGAGCTGTTTTTT
abundance: NA
j_gene: TRBJ2-2
d_gene: TRBD2
v_gene: TRBV5-5

CDR3aa: CASSAGFSGANVLTF
CDR3nt: TGTGCCAGCAGTGCGGGATTCTCTGGGGCCAACGTCCTGACTTTC
abundance: NA
j_gene: TRBJ2-6
d_gene: NA
v_gene: TRBV25-1

CDR3aa: CASSLMDRGLGNEQFF
CDR3nt: TGTGCCAGCAGCTTAATGGACAGGGGGCTTGGAAATGAGCAGTTCTTC
abundance: NA
j_gene: TRBJ2-1
d_gene: TRBD1
v_gene: TRBV11-2

CDR3aa: CASSLGRYTEAFF
CDR3nt: TGTGCCAGCAGTTTAGGGCGGTACACTGAAGCTTTCTTT
abundance: NA
j_gene: TRBJ1-1
d_gene: NA
v_gene: TRBV12-3/TRBV12-4

CDR3aa: CASSQEYTGFGDTQYF
CDR3nt: TGCGCCAGCAGCCAAGAGTATACGGGGTTCGGAGATACGCAGTATTTT
abundance: NA
j_gene: TRBJ2-3
d_gene: NA
v_gene: TRBV4-1

CDR3aa: CASSRTGVRIEQYF
CDR3nt: TGTGCCAGCAGTAGGACAGGGGTAAGGATCGAGCAGTACTTC
abundance: NA
j_gene: TRBJ2-7
d_gene: TRBD1
v_gene: TRBV6-5

CDR3aa: CASSLKTSGVYNEQFF
CDR3nt: TGTGCCAGCAGCTTAAAAACTAGCGGGGTGTACAATGAGCAGTTCTTC
abundance: NA
j_gene: TRBJ2-1
d_gene: TRBD2
v_gene: TRBV5-6

CDR3aa: CASSGGGYTEAFF
CDR3nt: TGTGCCAGCAGTGGGGGGGGATACACTGAAGCTTTCTTT
abundance: NA
j_gene: TRBJ1-1
d_gene: NA
v_gene: TRBV2

CDR3aa: CASSYSGTGFSEQYF
CDR3nt: TGTGCCAGCAGTTACTCGGGCACAGGGTTCTCCGAGCAGTACTTC
abundance: NA
j_gene: TRBJ2-7
d_gene: NA
v_gene: TRBV6-5

CDR3aa: CASSLQHGTDTQYF
CDR3nt: TGCGCCAGCAGCTTACAACACGGCACAGATACGCAGTATTTT
abundance: NA
j_gene: TRBJ2-3
d_gene: NA
v_gene: TRBV5-1